This T cell receptor beta chain was sequenced during a study of immune heterogeneity within non-small cell lung tumors. The authors used around 640 ng of bulk tumor genomic DNA per sample as template. Multiple widely separated biopsies were taken from each primary tumor at surgery. These patients got curative surgery after being newly diagnosed with untreated non-small cell lung cancer. On this clonotype: A clone one base away is much larger, so this may be a read error.

The CDR3 covers 16 residues. CDR1 and CDR2 (germline): DFQATT, SNEGSKA (reference sequence). TCR beta CDR3 was amplified by multiplex PCR using 32 V and 13 J primers. Each CDR3 protein gets one entry after TCRdb re-called the multiplex PCR reads with MiXCR. The sample consists of approximately 3,200 distinct CDR3 sequences, 20% to 25% of them appearing once. This receptor was identified in a man in his sixties with non-small cell lung cancer. Sample: lung tumor tissue. V gene TRBV20-1 combines with J gene TRBJ2-5; TRBD1 is a possible D gene (6 bases). The CDR3 protein is CSTRPAWGPGQESQYF. DNA for the CDR3: TGCAGTACTAGACCAGCTTGGGGGCCAGGGCAAGAGTCCCAGTACTTC.